Shown below are 32 T cell receptor beta chains from a single sample sequenced in a study of sequential checkpoint blockade in melanoma. Treatment of the sample: randomized to nivolumab then ipilimumab (arm A) or the reverse (arm B). TCRdb keeps only in-frame clones here, not all; method: immunoSEQ multiplex PCR. The repertoire holds under 40,000 clones, with approximately 86% as singletons. The material was CD8+ T cells sorted from blood (inferred from file names), obtained from a patient given nivolumab and ipilimumab in sequence. The receptor set was obtained from a human donor with melanoma.

The chain carries TRBV11-2 and TRBJ2-5, with D perhaps matching TRBD2 (5 bases). Germline V gene data show CDR1 as SGHAT and CDR2 as FQNNGV. The CDR3 sequence is 16 residues long. Trimming left V 5 bases short and J 5 bases short, with 21 bases between. The CDR3 DNA reads TGTGCCAGCAGCCCCGGTGCTTCGGGGTTAGCGGAGACCCAGTACTTC. Protein product: CASSPGASGLAETQYF.

The rearrangement uses TRBV6-1 and TRBJ1-5; TRBD1 agrees at 8 bases. This CDR3 region has 15 residues. Germline lookup yields CDR1 MNHNS and CDR2 SASEGT. Germline trimming cut 7 bases from V and 2 bases from J; bases unmatched to any gene: 7. Written as DNA, the CDR3 is TGTGCCAGCAACCCACAGGGGGGGGGCAATCAGCCCCAGCATTTT. This encodes CASNPQGGGNQPQHF.

As for this clone: This sample includes further DNA sequences coding for the same CDR3. V gene TRBV18 combines with J gene TRBJ1-5, with D unresolved. V was shortened by 8 bases and J by 0 bases, with 14 bases between the two germline ends. CDR1 and CDR2 from the germline V gene are KGHSH and LQKENI. The CDR3 length is 15 residues. CDR3 region: CASALAVNSNQPQHF. The CDR3 DNA follows: TGTGCCAGCGCCCTGGCAGTCAATAGCAATCAGCCCCAGCATTTT.

The V call is TRBV27, the J call TRBJ2-2; 16 nucleotides agree with TRBD2. J gave up 2 bases and V 6 bases, and 3 bases lay outside the gene matches. The CDR3 length is 17 residues. Germline V gene data show CDR1 as MNHEY and CDR2 as SMNVEV (reference sequence). This CDR3 reads CASSGTSGRDNTGELFF. CDR3 nucleotide sequence: TGTGCCAGCAGCGGGACTAGCGGGAGGGATAACACCGGGGAGCTGTTTTTT.

The chain joins TRBV21-1 to TRBJ1-2; the table calls TRBD1, which could not be checked here. TRBV21-1 is a documented pseudogene. The CDR3 covers 14 residues. The CDR3 loop reads CASREDRASYGYTF. CDR3 nucleotide sequence: TGTGCCAGCAGAGAGGACAGGGCGAGCTATGGCTACACCTTC.

This sequence joins TRBV5-3 and TRBJ1-2, with D tentatively TRBD1 (6 bases). TRBV5-3 is reported as an ORF; its role is uncertain. The CDR3 contains 15 residues. Trimming cost V 2 bases and J 2 bases, with 13 bases left between them. The CDR3 loop is CARSFEQGLNYGYTF. In DNA, the CDR3 is TGTGCCAGAAGCTTCGAACAGGGCCTAAACTATGGCTACACCTTC.

The chain carries TRBV4-3 and TRBJ2-7; a possible D gene is TRBD2 (6 bases). CDR3 length: 15 residues. Germline V lookup: CDR1 LGHNA, CDR2 YSLEER. Trimming pared 4 bases from V and 0 bases from J, leaving 13 bases between. The CDR3 reads CASSPLAESSYEQYF. Here the CDR3 DNA reads TGCGCCAGCAGCCCCTTAGCGGAGAGCTCCTACGAGCAGTACTTC.

The gene calls are TRBV6-5 and TRBJ2-7; 8 bases fit TRBD1. Germline V CDR1 and CDR2: MNHEY, SVGAGI. The CDR3 length is 14 residues. The junction had 5 bases not matched to a gene; V was cut back by 4 bases and J by 3 bases. The chain's CDR3 is CASSFRGPLYEQYF. CDR3 DNA sequence: TGTGCCAGCAGTTTCAGGGGGCCCCTCTACGAGCAGTACTTC.

This chain links TRBV4-1 with TRBJ2-7, with D uncertain. The V gene's germline CDR1 is MGHRA and CDR2 YSYEKL. Trimming removed 0 bases at V and 3 bases at J, with 6 bases between. The CDR3 has 13 amino acids. The CDR3 reads CASSQDYDYEQYF. CDR3 bases: TGCGCCAGCAGCCAAGACTACGACTACGAGCAGTACTTC.

In its sample, this clone was seen a few times. J is TRBJ1-1 and V is TRBV2, with TRBD1 identical over 8 bases. Germline V gives CDR1 SNHLY, CDR2 FYNNEI. V was clipped by 6 bases and J by 3 bases; unmatched bases: 15. The CDR3 is 17 residues long. This CDR3 reads CASRPRDRPTVYTEAFF. CDR3 DNA sequence: TGTGCCAGCAGACCGAGGGACAGGCCCACCGTTTACACTGAAGCTTTCTTT.

Comments on this clone: The sample carries other DNA sequences with the same CDR3. V is TRBV27 and J is TRBJ2-3; TRBD2 matches 9 bases. The CDR3 runs to 16 residues. The V segment lost 3 bases and the J segment 0 bases; nucleotides outside the gene matches: 4. Germline assignment: CDR1 MNHEY and CDR2 SMNVEV (reference sequence). In DNA, the CDR3 is TGTGCCAGCAGTTTCCATAGCGGGGGTAGCACAGATACGCAGTATTTT. Its translation: CASSFHSGGSTDTQYF.

This chain connects TRBV5-1 to TRBJ1-1; D is perhaps TRBD1 (6 bases). This CDR3 has 12 residues. The V end was cut by 7 bases, the J end by 5 bases, with 12 bases between. Germline V gene sequence: CDR1 SGHRS, CDR2 YFSETQ. CDR3 region: CASYRVETEAFF. The CDR3 DNA reads as TGCGCCAGCTACAGGGTAGAAACTGAAGCTTTCTTT. The variable domain in full, with the rest retrieved from reference TRBV5-1 and TRBJ1-1, is KAGVTQTPRYLIKTRGQQVTLSCSPISGHRSVSWYQQTPGQGLQFLFEYFSETQRNKGNFPGRFSGRQFSNSRSEMNVSTLELGDSALYLCASYRVETEAFFGQGTRLTVV.

This clone showed up just a few times. The genes are TRBV11-2 and TRBJ2-1, with D possibly being TRBD2 (5 bases). The V end was cut by 5 bases, the J end by 6 bases, with 20 bases between. CDR3 length equals 16 residues. Germline V gene data show CDR1 as SGHAT and CDR2 as FQNNGV. The CDR3: CASSDLRASLGNEQFF. CDR3 in DNA: TGTGCCAGCAGCGACCTGCGGGCCTCTCTAGGCAATGAGCAGTTCTTC.

This chain joins TRBV7-9 and TRBJ2-5, with a possible D match to TRBD1 (6 bases). Gene TRBJ2-7 matches the end of the DNA better, so the J call may be wrong. CDR3 length equals 13 residues. CDR1 and CDR2 (germline): SEHNR, FQNEAQ (reference sequence). The CDR3 DNA follows: TGTGCCAGCAGCTTGGACAGATTATACGAGCAGTACTTC. Protein sequence: CASSLDRLYEQYF.

The CDR3 sequence: CASSPPGGLDTQYF. In DNA, the CDR3 is TGTGCCAGCAGCCCACCCGGGGGGTTAGATACGCAGTATTTT. This chain joins TRBV5-6 and TRBJ2-3; 7 bases fit TRBD2. This CDR3 comprises 14 residues. V was pared by 4 bases and J by 5 bases, with 7 bases of the junction left unmatched. CDR1 SGHDT and CDR2 YYEEEE come from the germline V gene. Variable domain in full (rest from reference TRBV5-6 and TRBJ2-3): DAGVTQSPTHLIKTRGQQVTLRCSPKSGHDTVSWYQQALGQGPQFIFQYYEEEERQRGNFPDRFSGHQFPNYSSELNVNALLLGDSALYLCASSPPGGLDTQYFGPGTRLTVL.

The V call is TRBV10-3, the J call TRBJ1-2, with 8 bases identical to TRBD1. The V segment lost 6 bases and the J segment 2 bases; nucleotides outside the gene matches: 5. CDR3 length equals 14 residues. CDR1 and CDR2 from the germline V gene are ENHRY and SYGVKD. The CDR3 is CAISPGQANYGYTF. In DNA form, the CDR3 reads TGTGCCATCAGCCCGGGACAGGCGAACTATGGCTACACCTTC.

By proportion, this clone is medium-sized. The chain carries TRBV6-4 and TRBJ2-6, with 11 bases fitting TRBD1. This CDR3 is 17 amino acids long. Trimming took 2 bases from V and 0 from J; bases not matched to a gene: 0. CDR1 MRHNA and CDR2 SNTAGT come from the germline V gene. DNA for the CDR3: TGTGCCAGCAGTGACGGGACAGGGGGCTCTGGGGCCAACGTCCTGACTTTC. Translation: CASSDGTGGSGANVLTF.

The genes are TRBV27 and TRBJ2-7; TRBD1 matches at 9 bases. Germline V lookup: CDR1 MNHEY, CDR2 SMNVEV (reference sequence). The CDR3 spans 16 residues. V was clipped by 0 bases and J by 5 bases; unmatched bases: 8. The CDR3 DNA follows: TGTGCCAGCAGTTTATCCCCCGGGACAGGGAACCACGAGCAGTACTTC. It translates to CASSLSPGTGNHEQYF.

The chain uses TRBV9 and TRBJ2-2; 8 bases map to TRBD2. CDR1 is SGDLS, CDR2 YYNGEE, per germline. Losses at the gene ends were 3 bases for V and 0 bases for J; bases not matched to a gene: 10. The CDR3 extends over 18 amino acids. In DNA form, the CDR3 reads TGTGCCAGCAGCGACAGCCCACCGCGGGGGGCGAACACCGGGGAGCTGTTTTTT. Protein: CASSDSPPRGANTGELFF.

The chain carries TRBV28 and TRBJ1-4; 7 nucleotides agree with TRBD1. The CDR3 is made up of 15 amino acids. The V gene's germline CDR1 is MDHEN and CDR2 SYDVKM. V dropped 6 bases and J dropped 8; count of bases not matched to a gene: 12. The CDR3 nucleotides read TGTGCCAGCAGCGGGAACAGGGGCCTGGACGAAAAACTGTTTTTT. Translated: CASSGNRGLDEKLFF.

J is TRBJ2-7 and V is TRBV4-1, with 9 bases that match TRBD1. CDR3 length: 13 amino acids. Germline values: CDR1 MGHRA, CDR2 YSYEKL. V was pared by 4 bases and J by 8 bases, with 6 bases of the junction left unmatched. DNA of the CDR3: TGCGCCAGCAGCCTTCGGGACAGGGCGCAGCAGTACTTC. Translating it yields CASSLRDRAQQYF.

The chain combines TRBV5-5 with TRBJ2-5, with 8 bases that match TRBD2. CDR1 and CDR2 (germline): SGHKS, YYEKEE (reference sequence). The V and J ends lost 4 bases and 5 bases, in that order; junction bases with no gene match: 7. The CDR3 is 14 amino acids. The CDR3 nucleotides are TGTGCCAGCAGCCGGGGGGGGCAGTATGAGACCCAGTACTTC. Its protein product is CASSRGGQYETQYF.

The V and J genes are TRBV5-1 and TRBJ2-1; a weak D match, TRBD1 (6 bases). This CDR3 has 15 residues. The V gene lost 3 bases and the J gene lost 8 bases, with 18 bases spanning the gap. Germline V gene sequence: CDR1 SGHRS, CDR2 YFSETQ. The CDR3 nucleotides read TGCGCCAGCAGCTCCTCCGGGACATGGGACGATGAGCAGTTCTTC. It translates to CASSSSGTWDDEQFF.

The chain uses TRBV10-3 and TRBJ2-7; 9 positions match TRBD2. This CDR3 region has 14 residues. V dropped 8 bases and J dropped 7; count of bases not matched to a gene: 12. Germline CDR1 ENHRY, CDR2 SYGVKD. The CDR3 loop reads CAIGQAGGPEEQYF. The DNA for the CDR3 is TGTGCCATCGGGCAGGCGGGGGGGCCAGAGGAGCAGTACTTC.

The CDR3 DNA reads as TGTGCCACCTCTCGAGGACAGGACCTCTATGGCTACACCTTC. Amino acids: CATSRGQDLYGYTF. The rearrangement uses TRBV19 and TRBJ1-2, with 7 bases aligning to TRBD1. V shed 10 bases, J shed 4 bases, and the junction held 12 bases outside the gene matches. Germline V gives CDR1 LNHDA, CDR2 SQIVND (reference sequence). CDR3 length equals 14 residues.

This clone appeared a single time. This chain uses TRBV10-1 with TRBJ1-5; 7 bases are a match to TRBD1. The germline V gene has CDR1 WNHNN and CDR2 SYGVQD (reference sequence). J was trimmed by 2 bases and V by 0 bases; bases with no gene match: 7. This CDR3 region has 17 residues. The CDR3 is CASSESQGVAGNQPQHF. The CDR3 DNA reads TGCGCCAGCAGTGAGTCGCAGGGGGTCGCGGGCAATCAGCCCCAGCATTTT.

This clone has only one observation. The chain recombines TRBV5-6 with TRBJ1-2; D unresolved. The CDR3 runs 13 residues. Germline V lookup: CDR1 SGHDT, CDR2 YYEEEE. V lost 2 bases, J lost 8 bases, and 13 bases lay in between. The CDR3 nucleotides are TGTGCCAGCAGCTTCTCTGTGGCCGGGGGCTACACCTTC. Its protein is CASSFSVAGGYTF.

The chain is built from TRBV5-1 and TRBJ2-1, with 10 bases matching TRBD2. The CDR3 contains 15 residues. The J segment lost 8 bases and the V segment lost 0 bases, leaving 5 bases of the junction unmatched. Looked up from germline, CDR1 is SGHRS and CDR2 is YFSETQ. CDR3 loop: CASSLVSGRGDEQFF. As DNA, the CDR3 is TGCGCCAGCAGCTTGGTCAGCGGGAGGGGGGATGAGCAGTTCTTC.

The chain joins TRBV6-6 to TRBJ2-5; D gene uncertain. This CDR3 has 12 residues. The V gene lost 5 bases and the J gene lost 11 bases, with 15 bases spanning the gap. Looked up from germline, CDR1 is MNHNY and CDR2 is SVGAGI (reference sequence). The CDR3 coding sequence is TGTGCCAGCAGTAGTTCCGTTTTGGAGCAGTACTTC. Amino acid sequence: CASSSSVLEQYF.

The V and J genes are TRBV4-3 and TRBJ2-1, with 11 bases aligning to TRBD2. The CDR3 runs to 16 residues. The germline gives CDR1 LGHNA, CDR2 YSLEER. The ends lost 2 bases at V and 3 bases at J; junction bases unmatched: 3. CDR3 protein: CASSQTGTSGYNEQFF. The CDR3 DNA reads as TGCGCCAGCAGCCAAACCGGGACTAGCGGCTACAATGAGCAGTTCTTC.

Written as DNA, the CDR3 is TGTGCCAGCAGCTTGACCACGGGGAATCAGCCCCAGCATTTT. Translating gives CASSLTTGNQPQHF. The rearrangement links TRBV5-6 to TRBJ1-5; D uncertain. CDR3 length equals 14 residues. V lost 1 base and J lost 4, with 9 bases in between. Germline CDR1 and CDR2: SGHDT and YYEEEE.

The chain joins TRBV27 to TRBJ2-7; D may be TRBD2 (5 bases). CDR3 length equals 13 residues. Trimming took 3 bases from V and 2 from J, leaving 8 bases between them. The germline CDR1 and CDR2 sequences are MNHEY and SMNVEV (reference sequence). The CDR3 protein is CASSLGDTYEQYF. Here the CDR3 DNA reads TGTGCCAGCAGTTTGGGAGATACCTACGAGCAGTACTTC.